This T cell receptor (beta chain) was recovered during a study of shared clonotypes between healthy human individuals. This CDR3 contains 12 residues. Trimming cost V 2 bases and J 2 bases, with 3 bases left between them. Germline loops: CDR1 SGHNT, CDR2 YYREEE (reference sequence). On this clone: This sample also contains other DNA sequences that code for the same CDR3.

The donors were all Caucasian adults (living in Nashville, Tennessee). Repertoires were generated with immunoSEQ multiplex PCR, while TCRdb's copy carries only in-frame clones and drops some. The table has roughly 410,000 clones, approximately 97% seen once. The sequence came from a man between 25 and 39 years old in good health. The sequencing input was memory CD8+ T cells sorted from blood. Described subset: CD45RO+ cells pooled with CCR7-negative TemRA cells. The genes are TRBV5-4 and TRBJ2-3, with D uncertain. The CDR3 DNA is TGTGCCAGCAGCTTACACACAGATACGCAGTATTTT. Residues: CASSLHTDTQYF.